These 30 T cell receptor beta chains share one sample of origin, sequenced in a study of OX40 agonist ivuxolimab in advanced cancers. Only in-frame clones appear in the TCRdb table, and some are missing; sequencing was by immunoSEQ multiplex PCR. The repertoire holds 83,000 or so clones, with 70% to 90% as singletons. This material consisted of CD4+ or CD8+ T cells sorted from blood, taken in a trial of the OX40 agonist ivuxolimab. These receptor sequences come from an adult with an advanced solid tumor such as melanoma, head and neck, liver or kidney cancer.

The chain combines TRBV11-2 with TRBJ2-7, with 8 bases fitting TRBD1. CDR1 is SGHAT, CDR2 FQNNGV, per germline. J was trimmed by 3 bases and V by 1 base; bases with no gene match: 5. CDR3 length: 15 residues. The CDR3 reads CASSLAPDRGYEQYF. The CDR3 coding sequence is TGTGCCAGCAGCTTAGCCCCAGACAGGGGCTACGAGCAGTACTTC.

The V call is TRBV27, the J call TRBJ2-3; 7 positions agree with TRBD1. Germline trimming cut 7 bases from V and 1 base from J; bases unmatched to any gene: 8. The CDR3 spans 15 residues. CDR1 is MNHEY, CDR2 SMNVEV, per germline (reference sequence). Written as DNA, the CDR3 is TGTGCCAGCATTCGGACAGGAGGTCGCACAGATACGCAGTATTTT. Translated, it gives CASIRTGGRTDTQYF.

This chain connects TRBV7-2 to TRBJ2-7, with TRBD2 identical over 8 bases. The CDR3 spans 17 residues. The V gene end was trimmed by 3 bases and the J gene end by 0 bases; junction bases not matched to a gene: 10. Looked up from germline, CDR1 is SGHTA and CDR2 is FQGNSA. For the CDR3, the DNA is TGTGCCAGCAGCTTTCGGGGGGGGGACAAACGCTCCTACGAGCAGTACTTC. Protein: CASSFRGGDKRSYEQYF.

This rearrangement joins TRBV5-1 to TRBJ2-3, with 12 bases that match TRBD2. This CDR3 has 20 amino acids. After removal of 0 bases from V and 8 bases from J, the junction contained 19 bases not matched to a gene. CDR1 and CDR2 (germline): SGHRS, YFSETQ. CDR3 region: CASSLEPPAASGGALGTQYF. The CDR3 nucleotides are TGCGCCAGCAGCTTGGAGCCCCCTGCGGCTAGCGGGGGGGCCTTAGGTACGCAGTATTTT.

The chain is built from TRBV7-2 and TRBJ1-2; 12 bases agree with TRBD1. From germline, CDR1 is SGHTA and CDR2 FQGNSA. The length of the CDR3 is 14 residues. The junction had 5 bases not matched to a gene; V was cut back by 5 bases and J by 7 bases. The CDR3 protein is CASSGDRGQGGYTF. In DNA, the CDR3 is TGTGCCAGCAGCGGGGACAGGGGGCAGGGTGGCTACACCTTC.

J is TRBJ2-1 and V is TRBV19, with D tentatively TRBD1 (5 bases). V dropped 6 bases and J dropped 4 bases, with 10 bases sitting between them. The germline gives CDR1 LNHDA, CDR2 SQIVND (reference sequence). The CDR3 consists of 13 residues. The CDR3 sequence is CASSTRQYNEQFF. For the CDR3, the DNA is TGTGCCAGTAGCACACGACAGTACAATGAGCAGTTCTTC.

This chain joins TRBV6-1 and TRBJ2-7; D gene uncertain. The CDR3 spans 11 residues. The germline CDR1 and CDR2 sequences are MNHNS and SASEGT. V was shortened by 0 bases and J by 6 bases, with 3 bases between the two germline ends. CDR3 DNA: TGTGCCAGCAGTGAAGCAGGCGAGCAGTACTTC. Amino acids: CASSEAGEQYF.

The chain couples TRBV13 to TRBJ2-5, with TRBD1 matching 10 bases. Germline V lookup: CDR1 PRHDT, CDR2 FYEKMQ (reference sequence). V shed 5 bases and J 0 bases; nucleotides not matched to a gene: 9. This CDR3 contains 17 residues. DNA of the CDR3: TGTGCCAGCAGCCGAAATCCGGGACAGGGGCACCAAGAGACCCAGTACTTC. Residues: CASSRNPGQGHQETQYF. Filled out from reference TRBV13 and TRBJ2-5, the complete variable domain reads AAGVIQSPRHLIKEKRETATLKCYPIPRHDTVYWYQQGPGQDPQFLISFYEKMQSDKGSIPDRFSAQQFSDYHSELNMSSLELGDSALYFCASSRNPGQGHQETQYFGPGTRLLVL.

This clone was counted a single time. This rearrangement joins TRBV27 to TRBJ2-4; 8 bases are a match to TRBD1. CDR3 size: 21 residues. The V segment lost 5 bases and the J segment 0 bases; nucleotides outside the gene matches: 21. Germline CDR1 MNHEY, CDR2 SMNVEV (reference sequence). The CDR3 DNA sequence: TGTGCCAGCAGTCCCCTTGGGGACAGGCGCACCTCGAGGATAGCCAAAAACATTCAGTACTTC. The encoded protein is CASSPLGDRRTSRIAKNIQYF.

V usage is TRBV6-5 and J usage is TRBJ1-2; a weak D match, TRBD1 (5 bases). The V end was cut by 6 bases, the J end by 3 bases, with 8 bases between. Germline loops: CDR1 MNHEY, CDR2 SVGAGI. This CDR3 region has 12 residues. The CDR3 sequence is CASSRGDYGYTF. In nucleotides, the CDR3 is TGTGCCAGCAGCCGGGGGGACTATGGCTACACCTTC.

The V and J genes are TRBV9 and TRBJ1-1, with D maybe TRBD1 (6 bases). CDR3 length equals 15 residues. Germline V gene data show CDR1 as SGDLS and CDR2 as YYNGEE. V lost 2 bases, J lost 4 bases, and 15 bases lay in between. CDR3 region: CASSVRGAPGTEAFF. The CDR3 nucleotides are TGTGCCAGCAGCGTCCGGGGGGCGCCGGGCACTGAAGCTTTCTTT. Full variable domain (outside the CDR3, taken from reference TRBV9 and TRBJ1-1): DSGVTQTPKHLITATGQRVTLRCSPRSGDLSVYWYQQSLDQGLQFLIQYYNGEERAKGNILERFSAQQFPDLHSELNLSSLELGDSALYFCASSVRGAPGTEAFFGQGTRLTVV.

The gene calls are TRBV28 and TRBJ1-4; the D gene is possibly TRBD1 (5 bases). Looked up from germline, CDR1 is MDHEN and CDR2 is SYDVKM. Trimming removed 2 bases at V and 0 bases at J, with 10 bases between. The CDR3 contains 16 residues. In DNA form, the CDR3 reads TGTGCCAGCAGTTTACGACAGCTAGCAACTAATGAAAAACTGTTTTTT. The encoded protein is CASSLRQLATNEKLFF.

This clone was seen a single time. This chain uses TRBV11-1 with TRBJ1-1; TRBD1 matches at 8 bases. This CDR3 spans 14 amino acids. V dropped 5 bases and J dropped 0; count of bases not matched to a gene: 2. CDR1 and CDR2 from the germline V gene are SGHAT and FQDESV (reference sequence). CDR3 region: CASSVDRVNTEAFF. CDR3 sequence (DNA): TGTGCCAGCAGCGTGGACAGGGTGAACACTGAAGCTTTCTTT.

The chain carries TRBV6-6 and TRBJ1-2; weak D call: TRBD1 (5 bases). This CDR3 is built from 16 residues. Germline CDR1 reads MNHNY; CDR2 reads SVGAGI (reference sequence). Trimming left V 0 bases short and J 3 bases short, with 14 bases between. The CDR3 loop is CASSYSGRPGDYGYTF. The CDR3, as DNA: TGTGCCAGCAGTTACTCGGGGCGCCCCGGCGACTATGGCTACACCTTC.

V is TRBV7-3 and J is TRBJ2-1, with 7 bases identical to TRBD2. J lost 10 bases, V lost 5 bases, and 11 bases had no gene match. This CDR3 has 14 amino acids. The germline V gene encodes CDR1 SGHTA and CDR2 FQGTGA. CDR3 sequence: CASSPESASGEQFF. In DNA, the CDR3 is TGTGCCAGCAGCCCCGAATCGGCTAGCGGCGAGCAGTTCTTC.

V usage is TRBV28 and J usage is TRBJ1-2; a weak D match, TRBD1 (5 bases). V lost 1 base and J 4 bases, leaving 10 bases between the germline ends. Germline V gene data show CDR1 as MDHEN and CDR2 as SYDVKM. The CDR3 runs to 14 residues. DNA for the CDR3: TGTGCCAGCAGTTTATCGGGGCGCGCCTATGGCTACACCTTC. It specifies CASSLSGRAYGYTF.

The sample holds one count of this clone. The CDR3 here is CASSLGTSGVYEQYF. DNA for the CDR3: TGCGCCAGCAGCTTGGGTACCAGCGGGGTCTACGAGCAGTACTTC. V usage is TRBV5-1 and J usage is TRBJ2-7; 7 nucleotides line up with TRBD2. Trimming removed 0 bases from V and 3 bases from J; junction bases left unmatched: 6. CDR1 is SGHRS, CDR2 YFSETQ, per germline. The CDR3 loop spans 15 amino acids.

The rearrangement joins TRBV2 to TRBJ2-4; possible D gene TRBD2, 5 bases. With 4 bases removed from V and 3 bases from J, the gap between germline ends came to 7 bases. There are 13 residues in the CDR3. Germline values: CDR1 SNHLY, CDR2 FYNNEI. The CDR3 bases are TGTGCCAGCAGTGCCGAGGGCAAAAACATTCAGTACTTC. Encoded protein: CASSAEGKNIQYF.

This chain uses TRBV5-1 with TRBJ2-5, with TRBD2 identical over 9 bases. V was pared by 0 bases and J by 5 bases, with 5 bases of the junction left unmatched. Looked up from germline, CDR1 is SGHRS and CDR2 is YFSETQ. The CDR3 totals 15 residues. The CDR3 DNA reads TGCGCCAGCAGCTTGGATAGCGGGAGACGGGAGACCCAGTACTTC. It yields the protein CASSLDSGRRETQYF. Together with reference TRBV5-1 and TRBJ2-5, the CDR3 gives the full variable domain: KAGVTQTPRYLIKTRGQQVTLSCSPISGHRSVSWYQQTPGQGLQFLFEYFSETQRNKGNFPGRFSGRQFSNSRSEMNVSTLELGDSALYLCASSLDSGRRETQYFGPGTRLLVL.

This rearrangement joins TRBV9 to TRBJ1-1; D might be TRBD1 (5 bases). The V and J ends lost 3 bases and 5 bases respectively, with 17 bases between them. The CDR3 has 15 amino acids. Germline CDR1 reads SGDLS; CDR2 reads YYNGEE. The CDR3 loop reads CASSESGRVGTEAFF. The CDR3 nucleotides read TGTGCCAGCAGCGAGTCAGGCAGGGTGGGGACTGAAGCTTTCTTT. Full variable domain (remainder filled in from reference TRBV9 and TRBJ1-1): DSGVTQTPKHLITATGQRVTLRCSPRSGDLSVYWYQQSLDQGLQFLIQYYNGEERAKGNILERFSAQQFPDLHSELNLSSLELGDSALYFCASSESGRVGTEAFFGQGTRLTVV.

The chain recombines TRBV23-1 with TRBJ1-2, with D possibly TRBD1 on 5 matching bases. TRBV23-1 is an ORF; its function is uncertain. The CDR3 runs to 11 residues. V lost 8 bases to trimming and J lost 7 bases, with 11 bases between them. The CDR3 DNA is TGCGCCAGCCGATTAACAGGTGGCTACACCTTC. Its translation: CASRLTGGYTF.

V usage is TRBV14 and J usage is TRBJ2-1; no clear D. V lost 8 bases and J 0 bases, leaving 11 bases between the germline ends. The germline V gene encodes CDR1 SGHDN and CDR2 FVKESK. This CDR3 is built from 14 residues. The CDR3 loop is CASHHYSSYNEQFF. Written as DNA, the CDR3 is TGTGCCAGCCATCACTATAGCTCCTACAATGAGCAGTTCTTC.

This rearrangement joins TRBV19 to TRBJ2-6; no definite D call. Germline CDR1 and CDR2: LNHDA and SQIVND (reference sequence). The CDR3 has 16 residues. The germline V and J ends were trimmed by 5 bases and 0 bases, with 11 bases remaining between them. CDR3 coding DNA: TGTGCCAGTAGTCCTGTTTTGAACTCTGGGGCCAACGTCCTGACTTTC. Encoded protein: CASSPVLNSGANVLTF.

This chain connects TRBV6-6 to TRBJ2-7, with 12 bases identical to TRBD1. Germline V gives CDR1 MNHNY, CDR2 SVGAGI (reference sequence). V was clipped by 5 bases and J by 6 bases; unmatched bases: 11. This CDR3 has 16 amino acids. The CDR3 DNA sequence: TGTGCCAGCAGTGGGCCCCGGGACAGGGGGCACCGCGAGCAGTACTTC. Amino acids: CASSGPRDRGHREQYF.

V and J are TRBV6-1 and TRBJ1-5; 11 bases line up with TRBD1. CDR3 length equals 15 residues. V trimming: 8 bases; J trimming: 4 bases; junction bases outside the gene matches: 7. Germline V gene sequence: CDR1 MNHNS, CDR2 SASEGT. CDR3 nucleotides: TGTGCCAGCGATTTGCGGGACAGGGGGAATCAGCCCCAGCATTTT. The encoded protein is CASDLRDRGNQPQHF.

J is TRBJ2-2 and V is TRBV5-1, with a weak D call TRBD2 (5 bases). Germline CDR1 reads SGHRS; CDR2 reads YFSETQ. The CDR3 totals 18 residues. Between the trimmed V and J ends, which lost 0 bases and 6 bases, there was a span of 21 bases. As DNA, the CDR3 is TGCGCCAGCAGCTTGGTCATTGCCGACGGACTCTCTGCCGGGGAGCTGTTTTTT. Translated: CASSLVIADGLSAGELFF.

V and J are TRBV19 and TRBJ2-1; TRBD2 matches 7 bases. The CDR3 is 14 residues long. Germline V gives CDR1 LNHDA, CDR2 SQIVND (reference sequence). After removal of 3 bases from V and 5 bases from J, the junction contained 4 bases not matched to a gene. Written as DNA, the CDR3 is TGTGCCAGTAGTATTCGCCTAGCGGACAATGAGCAGTTCTTC. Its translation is CASSIRLADNEQFF. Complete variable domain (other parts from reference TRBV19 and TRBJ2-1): DGGITQSPKYLFRKEGQNVTLSCEQNLNHDAMYWYRQDPGQGLRLIYYSQIVNDFQKGDIAEGYSVSREKKESFPLTVTSAQKNPTAFYLCASSIRLADNEQFFGPGTRLTVL.

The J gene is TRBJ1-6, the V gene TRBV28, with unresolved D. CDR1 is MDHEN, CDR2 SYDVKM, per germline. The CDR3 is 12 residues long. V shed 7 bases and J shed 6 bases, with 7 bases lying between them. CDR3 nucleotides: TGTGCCAGCACGAATTTTAATTCACCCCTCCACTTT. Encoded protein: CASTNFNSPLHF.

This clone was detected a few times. The CDR3 bases are TGTGCCACGGTTAGGGGCCGCTCCTCCTACAATGAGCAGTTCTTC. This sequence encodes CATVRGRSSYNEQFF. The chain combines TRBV7-2 with TRBJ2-1, with D tentatively TRBD1 (5 bases). Germline V gene sequence: CDR1 SGHTA, CDR2 FQGNSA. V lost 10 bases, J lost 0 bases, and 16 bases lay in between. The CDR3 loop spans 15 amino acids.

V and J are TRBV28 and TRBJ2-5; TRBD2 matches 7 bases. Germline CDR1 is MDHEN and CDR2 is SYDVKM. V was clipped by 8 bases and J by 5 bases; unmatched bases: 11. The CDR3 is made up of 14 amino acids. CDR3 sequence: CASYAGRAPETQYF. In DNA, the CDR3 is TGTGCCAGCTACGCTGGGAGGGCCCCCGAGACCCAGTACTTC.